Listed below are T cell receptor beta chains from one sample, sequenced in a study of cytomegalovirus exposure and HLA in healthy donors. The repertoire was sequenced with immunoSEQ multiplex PCR; TCRdb's copy has only in-frame clones and lacks some. The repertoire holds about 89,000 clones, with more than 70% as singletons. Sequenced input: PBMCs. Source of these receptors: a man between 25 and 39 years old in good health and CMV-seronegative. Both conserved end residues are part of each CDR3. A D gene is named only where the DNA matches it firmly. Clone size is given for some rows only: seen once, a few or many times, or a class if the clone is expanded.

d_gene	abundance	v_gene	j_gene	CDR3nt	CDR3aa
NA	few	TRBV5-6	TRBJ2-2	TGTGCCAGCAGGATGGGGAGGAACACCGGGGAGCTGTTTTTT	CASRMGRNTGELFF
NA	NA	TRBV19	TRBJ1-5	TGTGCCAGTAGTATAGGGCAGTTCAATCAGCCCCAGCATTTT	CASSIGQFNQPQHF
NA	NA	TRBV15	TRBJ1-1	TGTGCCACCAGCAGAGACTTGACAGGCATGGGGACTGAAGCTTTCTTT	CATSRDLTGMGTEAFF
TRBD1	once	TRBV7-2	TRBJ1-1	TGTGCCAGCAGCCCAGCGGCAGGGGGGAGCACTGAAGCTTTCTTT	CASSPAAGGSTEAFF
TRBD2	NA	TRBV28	TRBJ2-1	TGTGCCAGCAGACTTCTAGCGGGAGGCGGGAATGAGCAGTTCTTC	CASRLLAGGGNEQFF
TRBD1	NA	TRBV2	TRBJ1-4	TGTGCCAGCAGGGACAGGGGGGCCCTTAATGAAAAACTGTTTTTT	CASRDRGALNEKLFF
NA	NA	TRBV5-1	TRBJ2-7	TGCGCCAGCAGCCTAACGCAGGGTTCCGAGCAGTACTTC	CASSLTQGSEQYF
NA	NA	TRBV20-1	TRBJ2-1	TGCAGTGCCCCAAGGGGCACAGTCCAGTTCTTC	CSAPRGTVQFF
NA	NA	TRBV28	TRBJ2-7	TGTGCCAGCAGTCCATGGACAGAGTACGAGCAGTACTTC	CASSPWTEYEQYF
TRBD1	NA	TRBV10-2	TRBJ2-5	TGCGCCAGCAGCCGGGACAGACAAGAGACCCAGTACTTC	CASSRDRQETQYF
NA	NA	TRBV27	TRBJ2-2	TGTGCCACCTATGGGGGCGCCGGGGAGCTGTTTTTT	CATYGGAGELFF
NA	NA	TRBV27	TRBJ2-5	TGTGCCTCTGCCCCCGGCAGGCAAACACAAGAGACCCAGTACTTC	CASAPGRQTQETQYF
NA	few	TRBV6-1	TRBJ2-2	TGTGCCAGCACGCGGACAGAAGGGTGGACCGGGGAGCTGTTTTTT	CASTRTEGWTGELFF
NA	once	TRBV23-1	TRBJ1-5	TGCGCCAGCAGTTCCGGTTTCAATCAGCCCCAGCATTTT	CASSSGFNQPQHF
NA	NA	TRBV7-2	TRBJ2-2	TGTGCCAGCAGCCCCTATATATACCGCGGACCGGGGTTTACCGGGGAGCTGTTTTTT	CASSPYIYRGPGFTGELFF
NA	NA	TRBV7-2	TRBJ2-2	TGTGCCAGCAGCTTAGGTCCTCGCGGGGCGAACACCGGGGAGCTGTTTTTT	CASSLGPRGANTGELFF
NA	NA	TRBV19	TRBJ1-3	TGTGCCAGTAGTATTCAGGGGCCTGGAAACACCATATATTTT	CASSIQGPGNTIYF
TRBD2	NA	TRBV19	TRBJ2-1	TGTGCCAGTAGTATTAGTAGCGGGCAGTACAATGAGCAGTTCTTC	CASSISSGQYNEQFF
NA	NA	TRBV7-2	TRBJ1-5	TGTGCCAGCAGCCGTGGGCCCCATCAGCCCCAGCATTTT	CASSRGPHQPQHF
NA	NA	TRBV7-9	TRBJ2-5	TGTGCCAGCAGCTTAGGAGCGGACAGACAAGCGTGGACCCAGTACTTC	CASSLGADRQAWTQYF
TRBD2	NA	TRBV18	TRBJ2-3	TGTGCCAGCTCACCCTTAATGACTAGCGGGGGGAGCACAGATACGCAGTATTTT	CASSPLMTSGGSTDTQYF
TRBD2	NA	TRBV18	TRBJ2-1	TGTGCCAGCTCACTCCAACGGGGGGTCTCCTACAATGAGCAGTTCTTC	CASSLQRGVSYNEQFF
TRBD1	NA	TRBV29-1	TRBJ1-2	TGCAGCGTCGGTGGACAGGCTCGTGGCTACACCTTC	CSVGGQARGYTF
TRBD1	few	TRBV6-6	TRBJ1-1	TGTGCCAGCAGTTACTCCGGGACAGCGAACACTGAAGCTTTCTTT	CASSYSGTANTEAFF
TRBD1	once	TRBV30	TRBJ1-4	TGTGCCTGGAGTACGAGAGGTACAGGGGATGAAAAACTGTTTTTT	CAWSTRGTGDEKLFF
NA	few	TRBV27	TRBJ1-1	TGTGCCAGCAGCCGGACCCGGGAAAACACTGAAGCTTTCTTT	CASSRTRENTEAFF
NA	NA	TRBV7-9	TRBJ1-5	TGTGCCAGCAGCCTCCTCCGGGACTTGGGCAATCAGCCCCAGCATTTT	CASSLLRDLGNQPQHF
NA	NA	TRBV9	TRBJ2-1	TGTGCCAGCAGCGTCCTATATAGTAGCTCCTACAATGAGCAGTTCTTC	CASSVLYSSSYNEQFF
TRBD1	NA	TRBV27	TRBJ1-3	TGTGCCAGCAGTTCACCTGGGACAGGAGCGGGAAACACCATATATTTT	CASSSPGTGAGNTIYF
NA	NA	TRBV7-9	TRBJ2-5	TGTGCCAGCAGCTCCATTGACAGGTGGGAGTGGCAGACCCAGTACTTC	CASSSIDRWEWQTQYF
TRBD1	few	TRBV13	TRBJ2-5	TGTGCCAGCAGCACGGGACAGGGCGTGAAGACCCAGTACTTC	CASSTGQGVKTQYF
NA	NA	TRBV4-1	TRBJ2-3	TGCGCCAGCAGCCAAGCAGGGGACACAGATACGCAGTATTTT	CASSQAGDTDTQYF
TRBD1	once	TRBV19	TRBJ2-1	TGTGCCAGTAGTATCGGACAGGGGTCCTACAATGAGCAGTTCTTC	CASSIGQGSYNEQFF
NA	NA	TRBV11-3	TRBJ2-1	TGTGCCAGCAGCTTAGGAGCGCGACAGAACAATGAGCAGTTCTTC	CASSLGARQNNEQFF
NA	few	TRBV6-1	TRBJ1-1	TGTGCCAGCAGTAGGGGGGGTTGGGAGAACACTGAAGCTTTCTTT	CASSRGGWENTEAFF
NA	NA	TRBV30	TRBJ1-1	TGTGCCTGTCAGGGCCTTGGAAGGGAAGCTTTCTTT	CACQGLGREAFF
TRBD1	NA	TRBV5-4	TRBJ1-1	TGTGCCAGCAGCTTGGGGGACAGGGCGGCTGAAGCTTTCTTT	CASSLGDRAAEAFF
NA	NA	TRBV29-1	TRBJ1-2	TGCAGCGTGGACTTTAGTACCCTCCACTATGGCTACACCTTC	CSVDFSTLHYGYTF
NA	NA	TRBV19	TRBJ2-1	TGTGCCAGTAGATCGACTTCGAGCTCCTACAATGAGCAGTTCTTC	CASRSTSSSYNEQFF
NA	NA	TRBV19	TRBJ2-3	TGTGCCAGTAGTATCGGGACTCGACCTAACACAGATACGCAGTATTTT	CASSIGTRPNTDTQYF
NA	NA	TRBV19	TRBJ2-6	TGTGCCACAAACCCGGGTTACTCTGGGGCCAACGTCCTGACTTTC	CATNPGYSGANVLTF